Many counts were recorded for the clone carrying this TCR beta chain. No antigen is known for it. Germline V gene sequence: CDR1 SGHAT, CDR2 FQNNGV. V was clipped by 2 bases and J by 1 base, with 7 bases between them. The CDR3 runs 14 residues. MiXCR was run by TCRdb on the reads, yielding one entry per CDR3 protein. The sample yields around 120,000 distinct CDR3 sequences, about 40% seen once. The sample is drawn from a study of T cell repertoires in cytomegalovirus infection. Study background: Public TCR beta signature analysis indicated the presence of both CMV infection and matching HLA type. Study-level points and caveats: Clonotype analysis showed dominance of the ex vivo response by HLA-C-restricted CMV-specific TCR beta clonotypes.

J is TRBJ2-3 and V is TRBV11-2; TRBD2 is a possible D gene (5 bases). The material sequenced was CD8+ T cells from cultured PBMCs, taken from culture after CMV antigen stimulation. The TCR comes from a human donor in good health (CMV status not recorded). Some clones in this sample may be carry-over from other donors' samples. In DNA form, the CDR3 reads TGTGCCAGCAGCTTACTTAGCGGCACAGATACGCAGTATTTT. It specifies CASSLLSGTDTQYF.